The clone carrying this T cell receptor beta chain has only one observation. This sample stems from a study of T cell responses to AZD1222 COVID-19 vaccine. This table comes from immunoSEQ multiplex PCR, and its TCRdb copy is limited to in-frame clones, with some not included. The sample lists around 90,000 clones, 91% occurring once. Sequenced here: peripheral blood, sampled on day 0 of MenACWY control vaccination. The sequence came from an adult in good health.

Here the CDR3 reads CASSLGITRGGNNEQFF. CDR3 in DNA: TGTGCCAGCAGCCTTGGAATTACTCGGGGGGGTAACAATGAGCAGTTCTTC. The rearrangement links TRBV2 to TRBJ2-1; 8 bases match TRBD2. Germline values: CDR1 SNHLY, CDR2 FYNNEI. This CDR3 has 17 residues. With 6 bases clipped from V and 5 bases from J, the junction kept 15 bases outside the gene matches.